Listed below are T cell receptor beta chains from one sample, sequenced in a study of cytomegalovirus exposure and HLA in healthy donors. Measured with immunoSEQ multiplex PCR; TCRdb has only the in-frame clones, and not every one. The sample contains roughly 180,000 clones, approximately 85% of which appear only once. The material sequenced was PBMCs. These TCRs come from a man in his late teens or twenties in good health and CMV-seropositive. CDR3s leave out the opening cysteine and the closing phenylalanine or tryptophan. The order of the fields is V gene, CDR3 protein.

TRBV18 ASSLTSIQGGEQY
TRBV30 AWSVIQGAGGYT
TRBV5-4 ASSPGGLQETQY
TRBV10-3 AISESSLPRNPQRQESYEQY
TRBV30 AWVALFRQGGEAF
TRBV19 ASSIEGLAGASYNEQF
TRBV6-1 ASRLTSNYEQY
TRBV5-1 ASSAGQAQETQY
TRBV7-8 ASSLEALRGAKNIQY
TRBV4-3 ASSRGTGSNSPLH
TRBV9 ASSQLGGTKNIQY
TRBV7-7 ASSPGREDEQY
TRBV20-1 SASGGAEQY
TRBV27 ASSSGLAGGSYEQY
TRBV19 ASTGGNIQY
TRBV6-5 ASSYQLQGYNEQF
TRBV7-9 ASSPMGQRAR
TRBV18 ASSPAAFPSNEQF
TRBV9 ASSSGGSSYNEQF
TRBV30 AWSVALSGNTIY
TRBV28 ASSKAGGKYNEQF
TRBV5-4 ASSPGGENTEAF
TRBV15 ATSVRDRINEKLF
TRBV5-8 ASSMRQGSLDGYT
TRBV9 ASSVEISRYEKLF
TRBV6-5 ASRNGGPAGYT
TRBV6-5 ASNNRDRMEYEQY
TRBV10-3 AIPRFRQGAVVDGYT
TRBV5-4 ASSLAGSGANVLT
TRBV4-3 ASSPDGGGTPNYGYT
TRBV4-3 ASSQERSGGATGELF
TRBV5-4 ASRASLKIYGYT
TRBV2 ASSGGTRWLAQY
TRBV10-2 ASSEGGGNIQY
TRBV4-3 ASSLQGGRVTEAF
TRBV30 AWNLRLLETQY
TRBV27 ASRRGAGELF
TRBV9 ASTLGADTEAF